The 26 T cell receptor beta chains below were found in one sample sequenced in a study of blood T cell repertoires in COVID-19. Sequencing was performed with immunoSEQ multiplex PCR; in TCRdb, only in-frame clones are kept and a portion is missing. The table shows fewer than 110,000 clones, with about 85% occurring only once. The source material was peripheral blood. The receptors derive from a man aged 45-65 years in a cohort sampled during active COVID-19.

The genes are TRBV12-3 or TRBV12-4 and TRBJ2-7; TRBD1 matches 7 bases. There are 12 residues in the CDR3. The ends lost 4 bases at V and 3 bases at J; junction bases unmatched: 0. The CDR3 spells CASSWDSYEQYF. The CDR3 bases are TGTGCCAGCAGTTGGGACAGCTACGAGCAGTACTTC.

The genes are TRBV3-1 (or the pseudogene TRBV3-2) and TRBJ1-6, with D perhaps TRBD1 (6 bases). Between the trimmed V and J ends, which lost 3 bases and 7 bases, there was a span of 10 bases. The CDR3 spans 14 residues. Germline lookup yields CDR1 LGHDT and CDR2 YNNKEL (reference sequence). The CDR3 spells CASSQRQGNSPLHF. DNA for the CDR3: TGTGCCAGCAGCCAGCGGCAGGGGAATTCACCCCTCCACTTT.

The chain links TRBV29-1 to TRBJ2-7; TRBD1 aligns across 7 bases. The V gene's germline CDR1 is SQVTM and CDR2 ANQGSEA. The CDR3 has 13 residues. V trimming: 7 bases; J trimming: 0 bases; junction bases outside the gene matches: 6. The CDR3 region is CSGLTGNSYEQYF. The CDR3 DNA sequence: TGCAGCGGGTTGACAGGGAACTCCTACGAGCAGTACTTC.

The genes are TRBV6-5 and TRBJ2-2, with D possibly matching TRBD1 (5 bases). Trimming took 1 base from V and 3 from J, leaving 6 bases between them. Per the germline V gene, CDR1 is MNHEY and CDR2 is SVGAGI. The CDR3 extends over 14 amino acids. CDR3 sequence: CASSYLQDTGELFF. In DNA, the CDR3 is TGTGCCAGCAGTTACTTACAGGACACCGGGGAGCTGTTTTTT.

V usage is TRBV5-4 and J usage is TRBJ2-3; 9 bases match TRBD2. Germline CDR1 is SGHNT and CDR2 is YYREEE (reference sequence). The CDR3 length is 14 residues. J gave up 6 bases and V 4 bases, and 6 bases lay outside the gene matches. This CDR3 is CASSPRTSVDTQYF. The CDR3 DNA reads as TGTGCCAGCAGCCCCAGGACTAGCGTGGATACGCAGTATTTT. The whole variable domain, filled in from reference TRBV5-4 and TRBJ2-3, reads ETGVTQSPTHLIKTRGQQVTLRCSSQSGHNTVSWYQQALGQGPQFIFQYYREEENGRGNFPPRFSGLQFPNYSSELNVNALELDDSALYLCASSPRTSVDTQYFGPGTRLTVL.

The CDR3 loop reads CASETSGGNTGELFF. CDR3 DNA sequence: TGTGCCAGCGAGACTAGCGGGGGGAACACCGGGGAGCTGTTTTTT. V and J are TRBV6-5 and TRBJ2-2; 12 bases are shared with TRBD2. V trimming: 8 bases; J trimming: 1 base; junction bases outside the gene matches: 2. Germline assignment: CDR1 MNHEY and CDR2 SVGAGI. CDR3 size: 15 residues.

The J gene is TRBJ1-4, the V gene TRBV15; no clear D gene. The V end was cut by 3 bases, the J end by 12 bases, with 11 bases between. Per the germline V gene, CDR1 is LNHNV and CDR2 is YYDKDF (reference sequence). The CDR3 extends over 12 amino acids. CDR3 nucleotides: TGTGCCACCAGCAGTGACGACGCGGAACTGTTTTTT. Translating gives CATSSDDAELFF.

The chain has TRBV15 and TRBJ2-2; TRBD1 is a possible D gene (6 bases). Germline V gene lookup returns CDR1 LNHNV and CDR2 YYDKDF (reference sequence). V lost 0 bases to trimming and J lost 3 bases, with 14 bases between them. CDR3 length: 17 residues. CDR3 in DNA: TGTGCCACCAGCAGAGACACAGGGAATCTATACACCGGGGAGCTGTTTTTT. This codes for CATSRDTGNLYTGELFF.

This clone was seen only once. The V call is TRBV9, the J call TRBJ2-1, with 9 bases lining up with TRBD1. The CDR3 is made up of 16 amino acids. With V trimmed by 3 bases and J by 9 bases, 13 bases remained unmatched. Germline CDR1 reads SGDLS; CDR2 reads YYNGEE. The CDR3 spells CASSAGDRAGGGEQFF. As DNA, the CDR3 is TGTGCCAGCAGCGCAGGGGACAGGGCCGGTGGGGGTGAGCAGTTCTTC.

This chain links TRBV7-9 with TRBJ1-4, with a tentative D call TRBD1 (5 bases). Between the trimmed V and J ends, which lost 5 bases and 5 bases, there was a span of 18 bases. The CDR3 is made up of 16 amino acids. Looked up from germline, CDR1 is SEHNR and CDR2 is FQNEAQ (reference sequence). The DNA of the CDR3 is TGTGCCAGCAGCCCCCCGGAGCGGGGCAGGAATGAAAAACTGTTTTTT. This translates into CASSPPERGRNEKLFF.

This chain uses TRBV11-2 with TRBJ2-4; 7 nucleotides agree with TRBD2. The CDR3 length is 16 residues. V lost 0 bases and J lost 2; bases outside the gene matches: 4. Germline values: CDR1 SGHAT, CDR2 FQNNGV. As DNA, the CDR3 is TGTGCCAGCAGCTTAGAGCCGGGGACTACCAAAAACATTCAGTACTTC. Translation: CASSLEPGTTKNIQYF.

The V gene is TRBV10-3, the J gene TRBJ1-1, with D unresolved. The V end was cut by 4 bases, the J end by 1 base, with 13 bases between. The V gene's germline CDR1 is ENHRY and CDR2 SYGVKD. This CDR3 comprises 15 residues. DNA of the CDR3: TGTGCCATCAGTGGAGGCCCGCCGAAGAACACTGAAGCTTTCTTT. Translating gives CAISGGPPKNTEAFF.

This chain connects TRBV4-3 to TRBJ2-2, with 8 bases aligning to TRBD2. With V trimmed by 2 bases and J by 1 base, 12 bases remained unmatched. CDR1 and CDR2 (germline): LGHNA, YSLEER. The CDR3 contains 19 residues. CDR3 amino acids: CASSQNHVIAGLNTGELFF. The CDR3 bases are TGCGCCAGCAGCCAAAATCATGTAATAGCGGGACTGAACACCGGGGAGCTGTTTTTT.

The CDR3, as DNA: TGTGCCAGCACGGGCGGGGGGCTGGACTATGGCTACACCTTC. This encodes CASTGGGLDYGYTF. The gene calls are TRBV6-5 and TRBJ1-2, with a weak D call TRBD1 (6 bases). Germline CDR1 MNHEY, CDR2 SVGAGI. The CDR3 totals 14 residues. V lost 7 bases, J lost 3 bases, and 15 bases lay in between.

This chain joins TRBV5-1 and TRBJ2-2, with D possibly TRBD2 on 5 matching bases. The CDR3 runs to 15 residues. The V and J ends lost 6 bases and 3 bases respectively, with 15 bases between them. Germline values: CDR1 SGHRS, CDR2 YFSETQ. The CDR3 sequence: CASTTSRGDTGELFF. DNA of the CDR3: TGCGCCAGCACGACGTCTCGGGGTGACACCGGGGAGCTGTTTTTT.

A few counts support this clone. The genes are TRBV19 and TRBJ1-1; 12 positions match TRBD1. Germline lookup yields CDR1 LNHDA and CDR2 SQIVND (reference sequence). The junction had 5 bases not matched to a gene; V was cut back by 5 bases and J by 7 bases. There are 14 residues in the CDR3. The CDR3 reads CASSSGTGGFEAFF. CDR3 in DNA: TGTGCCAGTAGTTCAGGGACAGGGGGCTTTGAAGCTTTCTTT.

The CDR3 sequence is CASSRMTGADTEAFF. In DNA form, the CDR3 reads TGCGCCAGCAGCCGGATGACAGGGGCGGACACTGAAGCTTTCTTT. This chain joins TRBV5-1 and TRBJ1-1; 8 bases agree with TRBD1. This CDR3 has 15 amino acids. The germline V gene has CDR1 SGHRS and CDR2 YFSETQ. Unmatched junction bases numbered 8, after V lost 4 bases and J lost 3 bases.

This rearrangement joins TRBV6-4 to TRBJ2-3, with 10 bases identical to TRBD2. The CDR3 spans 16 residues. V lost 5 bases to trimming and J lost 0 bases; unmatched junction nucleotides: 5. Germline V CDR1 and CDR2: MRHNA, SNTAGT. The CDR3: CASSILAGSSTDTQYF. CDR3 coding DNA: TGTGCCAGCAGTATACTAGCGGGATCTAGCACAGATACGCAGTATTTT.

The rearrangement links TRBV24-1 to TRBJ2-1; 13 positions agree with TRBD2. The germline gives CDR1 KGHDR, CDR2 SFDVKD. The V and J ends lost 7 bases and 7 bases, in that order; junction bases with no gene match: 6. The CDR3 spans 15 residues. The CDR3 sequence: CATRETSGGMNEQFF. The CDR3 DNA is TGTGCCACCAGGGAGACTAGCGGGGGGATGAATGAGCAGTTCTTC.

The CDR3 coding sequence is TGTGCCAGCAGTGCCCCCGGGACAGCCTACGAGCAGTACGTC. Protein: CASSAPGTAYEQYV. This sequence joins TRBV6-4 and TRBJ2-7, with 7 nucleotides matching TRBD1. The junction had 5 bases not matched to a gene; V was cut back by 4 bases and J by 2 bases. Germline CDR1 MRHNA, CDR2 SNTAGT. This CDR3 is 14 amino acids long.

The chain is built from TRBV19 and TRBJ1-5; tentative D call: TRBD1 (6 bases). The length of the CDR3 is 15 residues. V gave up 5 bases and J gave up 5 bases, with 16 bases separating them. CDR1 is LNHDA and CDR2 is SQIVND in the germline V gene (reference sequence). CDR3 residues: CASSPLDSPYQPQHF. CDR3 in DNA: TGTGCCAGTAGTCCCCTGGACAGTCCCTATCAGCCCCAGCATTTT. Drawing the rest from reference TRBV19 and TRBJ1-5, the complete variable domain is DGGITQSPKYLFRKEGQNVTLSCEQNLNHDAMYWYRQDPGQGLRLIYYSQIVNDFQKGDIAEGYSVSREKKESFPLTVTSAQKNPTAFYLCASSPLDSPYQPQHFGDGTRLSIL.

This clone occurred a few times. The rearrangement links TRBV10-2 to TRBJ2-3, with 9 positions matching TRBD2. CDR1 WSHSY and CDR2 SAAADI come from the germline V gene. The V and J ends lost 2 bases and 1 base, in that order; junction bases with no gene match: 4. The CDR3 is made up of 16 amino acids. CDR3 sequence (DNA): TGCGCCAGCAGTGAGAAGTTAGCGGGGGGCACAGATACGCAGTATTTT. Residues: CASSEKLAGGTDTQYF.

The V call is TRBV29-1, the J call TRBJ1-2, with 8 bases aligning to TRBD1. J was trimmed by 0 bases and V by 5 bases; bases with no gene match: 5. Germline V gene data show CDR1 as SQVTM and CDR2 as ANQGSEA. The CDR3 runs 14 residues. The CDR3 reads CSVTGQATNYGYTF. The CDR3, as DNA: TGCAGCGTTACGGGACAGGCTACTAACTATGGCTACACCTTC.

This sequence joins TRBV4-1 and TRBJ1-1, with D perhaps TRBD1 (6 bases). This CDR3 spans 17 amino acids. Trimming cost V 0 bases and J 4 bases, with 18 bases left between them. Germline V gene lookup returns CDR1 MGHRA and CDR2 YSYEKL. The DNA for the CDR3 is TGCGCCAGCAGCCAAGACTGGCAGGGGTCGTTGGGCACTGAAGCTTTCTTT. Its protein product is CASSQDWQGSLGTEAFF.

The rearrangement uses TRBV2 and TRBJ2-5, with D possibly matching TRBD1 (5 bases). Trimming pared 9 bases from V and 0 bases from J, leaving 8 bases between. Germline V gives CDR1 SNHLY, CDR2 FYNNEI. The CDR3 runs to 12 residues. CDR3 DNA sequence: TGTGCCAGTCGACAGTACCAAGAGACCCAGTACTTC. Translated: CASRQYQETQYF.

The CDR3: CASSFSDRGTRDTQYF. CDR3 sequence (DNA): TGTGCCAGCAGTTTTTCCGACCGAGGTACTAGAGATACGCAGTATTTT. The chain recombines TRBV28 with TRBJ2-3, with D perhaps TRBD2 (5 bases). Germline V gene data show CDR1 as MDHEN and CDR2 as SYDVKM. The length of the CDR3 is 16 residues. V was pared by 3 bases and J by 5 bases, with 18 bases between.